Sequencing of this T cell receptor beta chain was carried out in a study of blood T cell repertoires in COVID-19. The CDR3 runs to 13 residues. The germline gives CDR1 MNHEY, CDR2 SMNVEV (reference sequence). V lost 0 bases to trimming and J lost 8 bases, with 10 bases between them. TCRdb's table, derived via immunoSEQ multiplex PCR, lists solely in-frame clones and lacks some. The table records some 150,000 clones, around 81% of them present only once. Material for sequencing was peripheral blood. J is TRBJ1-2 and V is TRBV27; D not certain. The sequence derives from a human donor with acute or convalescent COVID-19. The donor label of this sample is uncertain. The CDR3 protein is CASSLSGSLGYTF. Here the CDR3 DNA reads TGTGCCAGCAGTTTATCGGGCTCCCTGGGCTACACCTTC.